This TCR beta chain was recovered during a study of T cell responses to AZD1222 COVID-19 vaccine. General study points: Targeting of unmutated variant regions was reportedly seen in nearly half of spike-specific TCRs. Repertoire samples came only from after the peak T cell response.

Pooling was applied to second doses at about 4 or about 12 weeks. Germline-derived CDR1 and CDR2 are LGHDT and YNNKEL (reference sequence). The CDR3 has 10 residues. V shed 6 bases and J shed 3 bases, with 2 bases lying between them. The method was immunoSEQ multiplex PCR; TCRdb's version includes in-frame clones alone and lacks a portion of them. The data show about 130,000 clones, roughly 88% seen once. With respect to this clone: Antigen: not known.

The receptor's source is an adult who received the AZD1222 COVID-19 vaccine. The V and J genes are TRBV3-1 (or the pseudogene TRBV3-2) and TRBJ2-5; D unresolved. The sample was peripheral blood, taken 28 days after the second AZD1222 dose. Here the CDR3 reads CASRKETQYF. The CDR3 DNA reads TGTGCCAGCAGAAAAGAGACCCAGTACTTC.